The TCR beta chain described here comes from a study of human T cells and chemical hapten exposure. Findings and limits, study-wide: The study found expanded TCRs formed significantly more large CDR3 similarity clusters than controls. No change in TCRs above 1 in 1000 frequency was produced by DPC sensitization.

The time point is: patch test 2, 6 weeks after DPC sensitization. Treatment meaning: therapeutic diphenylcyclopropenone sensitization with weekly scalp DPC. In this sample, this clonotype turned up a few times. Its antigen is as yet unknown. V shed 6 bases and J 0 bases; nucleotides not matched to a gene: 16. The CDR3 runs 18 residues. Germline V CDR1 and CDR2: DFQATT, SNEGSKA (reference sequence). TCRdb reanalysed the RACE reads using MiXCR and keeps one entry per CDR3 protein. The table shows about 96,000 distinct CDR3 sequences, with approximately 8.6% occurring only once. The sequence was collected from a woman aged 40 to 49 with alopecia areata. Some clones in this sample may be carry-over from other donors' samples. Specimen: whole blood, collected in connection with sensitization to the hapten diphenylcyclopropenone (DPC). This sequence joins TRBV20-1 and TRBJ1-5; TRBD1 matches 8 bases. The CDR3 sequence is CSAVSRAGGSYSNQPQHF. Here the CDR3 DNA reads TGCAGTGCCGTAAGTCGGGCAGGGGGCTCGTATAGCAATCAGCCCCAGCATTTT.